This entry concerns a single T cell receptor beta chain. Source study methods: From reference gene primer amplification, estimates of nucleated cell counts were derived. This table comes from immunoSEQ multiplex PCR, and its TCRdb copy is limited to in-frame clones, with some not included. V, J and clone size reflect that table, while D and trimming were determined from the DNA. The sample includes around 310,000 clones, over 85% of them seen just once. These data come from a study of blood T cell repertoires in COVID-19. Per germline, CDR1 MNHEY and CDR2 SMNVEV (reference sequence). V lost 3 bases, J lost 6 bases, and 17 bases lay in between. This CDR3 contains 16 residues. Participants came from about 24 US areas, aged about 18 to 90 years. The study counted Cohort 3 donors as recovered given two negative PCRs, clearance, or symptom resolution.

V gene TRBV27 combines with J gene TRBJ2-2, with D possibly matching TRBD1 (6 bases). This TCR was recovered from a woman in her twenties or thirties who had recovered from COVID-19. Sequencing used PBMCs or T cells enriched from blood (not recorded which). The CDR3 here is CASSLQPSWGPGELFF. Here the CDR3 DNA reads TGTGCCAGCAGTTTGCAGCCGTCTTGGGGGCCCGGGGAGCTGTTTTTT.